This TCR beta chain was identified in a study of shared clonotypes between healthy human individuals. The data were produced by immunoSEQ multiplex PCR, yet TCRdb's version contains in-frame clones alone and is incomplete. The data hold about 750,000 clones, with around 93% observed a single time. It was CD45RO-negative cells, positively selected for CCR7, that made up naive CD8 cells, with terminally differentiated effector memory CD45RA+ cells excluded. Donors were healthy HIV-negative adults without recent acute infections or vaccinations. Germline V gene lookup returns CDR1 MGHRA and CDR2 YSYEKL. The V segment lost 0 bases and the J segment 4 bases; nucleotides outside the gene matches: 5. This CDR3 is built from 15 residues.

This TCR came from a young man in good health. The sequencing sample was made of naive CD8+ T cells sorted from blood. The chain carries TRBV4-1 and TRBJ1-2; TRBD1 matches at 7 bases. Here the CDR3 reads CASSQETGHSYGYTF. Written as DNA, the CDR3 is TGCGCCAGCAGCCAAGAGACAGGGCACAGCTATGGCTACACCTTC.